A selection of T cell receptor beta chains follows, all from one sample in a study of T cells in narcolepsy. The repertoire was sequenced with immunoSEQ multiplex PCR; TCRdb's copy has only in-frame clones and lacks some. The sample carries around 30,000 clones, roughly 86% recorded once. The sequenced material came from memory (CD45RA-) CD4+ T cells from blood. The origin of the receptors is a human donor in good health. The conserved cysteine and the conserved F or W are not part of the CDR3 here.

CDR3 protein: ASSEWGLSYEQY
CDR3 length: 12
V gene: TRBV10-2

CDR3 protein: ASSGGQGPYEQY
CDR3 length: 12
V gene: TRBV5-1

CDR3 protein: ASRFKGRGAETQY
CDR3 length: 13
V gene: TRBV5-1

CDR3 protein: ASSLGTSGGQYNEQF
CDR3 length: 15
V gene: TRBV11-2

CDR3 protein: ASSPADLDTQY
CDR3 length: 11
V gene: TRBV19

CDR3 protein: ASSRDRYEQY
CDR3 length: 10
V gene: TRBV4-2

CDR3 protein: ASSEGFAGGYQPQH
CDR3 length: 14
V gene: TRBV6-1

CDR3 protein: AWSVGSEETQY
CDR3 length: 11
V gene: TRBV30

CDR3 protein: ASSQSDLDVDRLSNQPQH
CDR3 length: 18
V gene: TRBV23-1

CDR3 protein: AWSAPRGGVGSYQPQH
CDR3 length: 16
V gene: TRBV30

CDR3 protein: ASSTPAEQY
CDR3 length: 9
V gene: TRBV19

CDR3 protein: ASSLGTLVTDTQY
CDR3 length: 13
V gene: TRBV5-1

CDR3 protein: ASSRPVGTGSGELF
CDR3 length: 14
V gene: TRBV7-9

CDR3 protein: ASSLGRTEF
CDR3 length: 9
V gene: TRBV7-8

CDR3 protein: ASSFEGGNYGYT
CDR3 length: 12
V gene: TRBV5-1

CDR3 protein: ASHSGKFSYNEQF
CDR3 length: 13
V gene: TRBV7-2

CDR3 protein: ASSQAGEWEMNTEAF
CDR3 length: 15
V gene: TRBV4-1

CDR3 protein: ATSPRIGPGSKNGYT
CDR3 length: 15
V gene: TRBV15

CDR3 protein: ASSKAKKGSKNIQY
CDR3 length: 14
V gene: TRBV21-1

CDR3 protein: ASSATGNTQY
CDR3 length: 10
V gene: TRBV11-2

CDR3 protein: ASSSGTANYGYT
CDR3 length: 12
V gene: TRBV28

CDR3 protein: ASSPPEQTYGYT
CDR3 length: 12
V gene: TRBV5-4

CDR3 protein: ASSFSWGIRETQY
CDR3 length: 13
V gene: TRBV5-8

CDR3 protein: ASSLLGLSYNSPLH
CDR3 length: 14
V gene: TRBV5-4

CDR3 protein: ASSSQTGGYT
CDR3 length: 10
V gene: TRBV7-9

CDR3 protein: ASTPRWDQPQH
CDR3 length: 11
V gene: TRBV10-1

CDR3 protein: ASSPRTSGGHPYNEQF
CDR3 length: 16
V gene: TRBV7-9

CDR3 protein: ASSINLMNTEAF
CDR3 length: 12
V gene: TRBV19

CDR3 protein: ASSPATDTQY
CDR3 length: 10
V gene: TRBV18

CDR3 protein: ASSLETPIRKGYT
CDR3 length: 13
V gene: TRBV7-2

CDR3 protein: ASSEFRIGVYEQY
CDR3 length: 13
V gene: TRBV10-1

CDR3 protein: ASSGTGGLNEQF
CDR3 length: 12
V gene: TRBV11-3

CDR3 protein: ASSVKKGDIGASAAF
CDR3 length: 15
V gene: TRBV6-1

CDR3 protein: ASPLGRGGPDTQY
CDR3 length: 13
V gene: TRBV10-1

CDR3 protein: ATSREGSGSTDTQY
CDR3 length: 14
V gene: TRBV15

CDR3 protein: ASRPRQGPSSEQY
CDR3 length: 13
V gene: TRBV2

CDR3 protein: ASSLTSGVSYNEQF
CDR3 length: 14
V gene: TRBV7-6

CDR3 protein: ASSPPGQGGREQF
CDR3 length: 13
V gene: TRBV5-5

CDR3 protein: AWSVGENTEAF
CDR3 length: 11
V gene: TRBV30

CDR3 protein: ASSSYRGPNTEAF
CDR3 length: 13
V gene: TRBV7-9

CDR3 protein: ASSRSRLNTEAF
CDR3 length: 12
V gene: TRBV6-5

CDR3 protein: ASSLSTGASGHLY
CDR3 length: 13
V gene: TRBV2

CDR3 protein: ASSFRGINEKLF
CDR3 length: 12
V gene: TRBV7-9

CDR3 protein: ASSYTREAF
CDR3 length: 9
V gene: TRBV6-1

CDR3 protein: ASSPSGGPYTQY
CDR3 length: 12
V gene: TRBV27

CDR3 protein: ASSDPPDSRNTEAF
CDR3 length: 14
V gene: TRBV19

CDR3 protein: AWSVVGFYNEQF
CDR3 length: 12
V gene: TRBV30

CDR3 protein: ASSETSGSYNEQF
CDR3 length: 13
V gene: TRBV19

CDR3 protein: ASSRTAERETQY
CDR3 length: 12
V gene: TRBV19

CDR3 protein: ASSPHPPGRAGHSYEQY
CDR3 length: 17
V gene: TRBV7-8

CDR3 protein: ASSPGQSGANVLT
CDR3 length: 13
V gene: TRBV5-8

CDR3 protein: ASSSGGFEKLF
CDR3 length: 11
V gene: TRBV7-9

CDR3 protein: ASSQLAGNTDTQY
CDR3 length: 13
V gene: TRBV14

CDR3 protein: ASSLSGSGNWNSPLH
CDR3 length: 15
V gene: TRBV18

CDR3 protein: ASSYTGPAEQF
CDR3 length: 11
V gene: TRBV6-5

CDR3 protein: ASSLVNMGSGNGYT
CDR3 length: 14
V gene: TRBV7-2

CDR3 protein: ASSIGREQF
CDR3 length: 9
V gene: TRBV19